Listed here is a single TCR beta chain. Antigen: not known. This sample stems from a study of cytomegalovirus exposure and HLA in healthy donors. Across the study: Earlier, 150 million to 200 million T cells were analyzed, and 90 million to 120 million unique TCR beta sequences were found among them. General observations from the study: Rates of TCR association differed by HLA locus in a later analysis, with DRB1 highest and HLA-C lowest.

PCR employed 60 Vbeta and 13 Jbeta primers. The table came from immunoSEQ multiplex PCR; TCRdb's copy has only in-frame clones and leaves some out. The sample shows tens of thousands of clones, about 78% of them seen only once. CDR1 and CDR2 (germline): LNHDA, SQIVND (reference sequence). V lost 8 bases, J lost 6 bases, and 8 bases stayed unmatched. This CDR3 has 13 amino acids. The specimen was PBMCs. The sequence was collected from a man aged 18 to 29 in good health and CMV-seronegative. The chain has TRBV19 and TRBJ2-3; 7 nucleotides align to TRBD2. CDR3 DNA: TGTGCCAGTGGACTAGTGGGAAGGGATACGCAGTATTTT. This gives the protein CASGLVGRDTQYF.